These 6 T cell receptor beta chains were sequenced from one sample in a study of regulatory T cells in long-lasting Graves disease. Researchers made TCR beta libraries by using iRepertoire HTBI primers and running Arm-PCR on CDR3 regions. TCRdb processed the multiplex PCR reads anew with MiXCR; each CDR3 protein has one entry. Of around 450,000 distinct CDR3 sequences listed, 15% are singletons. Indicated time point: newly diagnosed GD, antithyroid drugs for less than 3 months. From RNA extracted from PBMCs, the TCR library was made. These records were also assigned to another study, of T cells in Graves' hyperthyroidism and ophthalmopathy.

Sample: peripheral blood mononuclear cells (PBMCs), taken at new diagnosis, from a patient treated with antithyroid drugs. These receptor sequences come from a woman aged 40 to 55 with Graves disease.

V is TRBV10-3 and J is TRBJ2-7, with TRBD2 matching over 11 bases. This CDR3 is built from 15 residues. Germline V gene data show CDR1 as ENHRY and CDR2 as SYGVKD. The V and J ends lost 2 bases and 0 bases, in that order; junction bases with no gene match: 0. CDR3 region: CAISETSGGSYEQYF. The CDR3 DNA reads as TGTGCCATCAGTGAGACTAGCGGGGGCTCCTACGAGCAGTACTTC.

This clonotype was recorded a few times. This may be a read error, as it is one base from a much larger clone. The chain employs TRBV16 and TRBJ2-7; 7 bases fit TRBD1. The CDR3 has 14 amino acids. CDR1 and CDR2 (germline): KGHSY, FQNENV. V was clipped by 4 bases and J by 3 bases; unmatched bases: 6. CDR3 sequence: CASSRARQGYEQYF. The CDR3 DNA is TGTGCCAGCAGCCGGGCCAGACAGGGCTACGAGCAGTACTTC.

This clonotype was seen many times. This chain links TRBV10-3 with TRBJ1-6, with TRBD1 matching 11 bases. This CDR3 has 15 residues. Germline lookup yields CDR1 ENHRY and CDR2 SYGVKD. V lost 10 bases to trimming and J lost 6 bases; unmatched junction nucleotides: 8. CDR3 in amino acids: CASRDRGEGNSPLHF. CDR3 DNA: TGTGCCAGCCGGGACAGGGGGGAGGGTAATTCACCCCTCCACTTT.

This clonotype was recorded only once. The chain is built from TRBV29-1 and TRBJ2-1; tentatively, D is TRBD1 (6 bases). V shed 2 bases and J shed 4 bases, with 15 bases lying between them. The CDR3 spans 15 residues. Germline CDR1 is SQVTM and CDR2 is ANQGSEA. The CDR3 sequence is CSVEWRQEVYNEQFF. CDR3 DNA: TGCAGCGTTGAATGGCGACAGGAAGTATACAATGAGCAGTTCTTC.

There are many counts of this clonotype. This sequence joins TRBV12-3 or TRBV12-4 and TRBJ2-5; TRBD1 or TRBD2 may be the D gene (5 bases each). The CDR3 sequence is 13 residues long. Between the trimmed V and J ends, which lost 7 bases and 0 bases, there was a span of 9 bases. The CDR3 region has the DNA TGTGCCAGCAAGCGGACAAACCAAGAGACCCAGTACTTC. Translation gives CASKRTNQETQYF.

CDR3 nucleotide sequence: TGCGCCAGCACCTACGGTGGGGGCTCCGGTGATGCATATGGCTACACCTTC. Translation gives CASTYGGGSGDAYGYTF. This chain links TRBV5-1 with TRBJ1-2, with D perhaps matching TRBD1 (6 bases). The V and J ends lost 6 bases and 5 bases respectively, with 26 bases between them. This CDR3 has 17 residues. Germline V gene lookup returns CDR1 SGHRS and CDR2 YFSETQ. The full variable domain, in which reference TRBV5-1 and TRBJ1-2 provide the parts outside the CDR3, is KAGVTQTPRYLIKTRGQQVTLSCSPISGHRSVSWYQQTPGQGLQFLFEYFSETQRNKGNFPGRFSGRQFSNSRSEMNVSTLELGDSALYLCASTYGGGSGDAYGYTFGSGTRLTVV.